These 17 T cell receptor beta chains were sequenced from one sample in a study of blood T cells in healthy people across ages. The authors ran a second PCR of roughly 6 to 11 cycles using a sample-barcoded 5' primer and a J-beta primer mix. TCRdb called the 5' RACE reads again in MiXCR, with one record for every CDR3 protein. The sample lists about 1.8 million distinct CDR3 sequences; about 50% were seen once. Sequencing used blood. Receptors originate from a woman aged 40 to 50 in good health.

The chain is built from TRBV28 and TRBJ1-4; weak D call: TRBD1 (6 bases). CDR1 and CDR2 from the germline V gene are MDHEN and SYDVKM. V was shortened by 2 bases and J by 5 bases, with 12 bases between the two germline ends. This CDR3 is built from 15 residues. CDR3 region: CASSLKTGPNEKLFF. CDR3 coding DNA: TGTGCCAGCAGTTTAAAGACAGGACCAAATGAAAAACTGTTTTTT.

As concerns this clonotype: A junction boundary mismatches the germline segment, possibly from a read error. The chain employs TRBV5-5 and TRBJ2-3, with 11 positions matching TRBD2. The CDR3 has 15 amino acids. Germline V gene data show CDR1 as SGHKS and CDR2 as YYEKEE (reference sequence). CDR3 residues: CVSRRLAGRTDTQYF. DNA for the CDR3: TGTGTCAGCAGGCGACTAGCGGGGCGGACAGATACGCAGTATTTT.

The chain carries TRBV27 and TRBJ2-5, with D perhaps being TRBD1 or TRBD2 (5 bases each). CDR3 length equals 13 residues. Trimming left V 7 bases short and J 4 bases short, with 13 bases between. From germline, CDR1 is MNHEY and CDR2 SMNVEV (reference sequence). The DNA for the CDR3 is TGTGCCAGCACCACGGGGCAGCGAGAGACCCAGTACTTC. It yields the protein CASTTGQRETQYF.

This clonotype was seen only a few times. The chain carries TRBV4-1 and TRBJ1-1; unclear D gene. V dropped 0 bases and J dropped 8 bases, with 13 bases sitting between them. Germline CDR1 is MGHRA and CDR2 is YSYEKL. This CDR3 has 14 amino acids. The CDR3 bases are TGCGCCAGCAGCCAAGATCGGCGGGGATTCGAAGCTTTCTTT. Translation gives CASSQDRRGFEAFF.

This clonotype was found a few times. This rearrangement joins TRBV28 to TRBJ2-1, with 11 bases lining up with TRBD1. Unmatched junction bases numbered 7, after V lost 8 bases and J lost 4 bases. This CDR3 has 15 residues. Germline V gives CDR1 MDHEN, CDR2 SYDVKM. The CDR3 coding sequence is TGTGCCAGCCTCCGCAGGGACAGGGGGTACAATGAGCAGTTCTTC. It yields the protein CASLRRDRGYNEQFF.

The gene calls are TRBV6-2 or TRBV6-3 and TRBJ2-5; 10 nucleotides match TRBD1. Germline V lookup: CDR1 MNHEY, CDR2 SVGEGT. There are 16 residues in the CDR3. J lost 11 bases, V lost 7 bases, and 19 bases had no gene match. The CDR3 bases are TGTGCCAGCATTGGCTTTGGGACAGGGGACCACAAGGGGCAGTACTTC. Protein: CASIGFGTGDHKGQYF.

The table lists this clonotype with a few counts. The chain links TRBV7-2 to TRBJ2-7, with D perhaps matching TRBD1 or TRBD2 (6 bases each). Germline V gives CDR1 SGHTA, CDR2 FQGNSA. V was clipped by 5 bases and J by 6 bases, with 17 bases between them. The CDR3 totals 14 residues. The chain's CDR3 is CASSQTGAWGEQYF. In nucleotides, the CDR3 is TGTGCCAGCAGCCAAACGGGGGCATGGGGCGAGCAGTACTTC.

V gene TRBV2 combines with J gene TRBJ2-3; 7 bases match TRBD2. CDR3 length: 14 amino acids. V shed 7 bases and J 3 bases; nucleotides not matched to a gene: 7. Germline V gene data show CDR1 as SNHLY and CDR2 as FYNNEI. The CDR3 region has the DNA TGTGCCAGCAATTGGGGCGGGGGTACAGATACGCAGTATTTT. This sequence encodes CASNWGGGTDTQYF.

This clonotype has a handful of counts. The chain is built from TRBV4-1 and TRBJ2-1; D is undetermined. From germline, CDR1 is MGHRA and CDR2 YSYEKL. The CDR3 spans 14 residues. V lost 5 bases to trimming and J lost 10 bases, with 18 bases between them. The CDR3, as DNA: TGCGCCAGCAGCAAAAGAGAGGATGCGAACGAGCAGTTCTTC. Its translation is CASSKREDANEQFF.

The V call is TRBV12-3 or TRBV12-4, the J call TRBJ1-1; D might be TRBD1 (5 bases). The CDR3 sequence is 15 residues long. Trimming left V 5 bases short and J 1 base short, with 14 bases between. CDR3 sequence (DNA): TGTGCCAGCAGTCCCCCGGGACCCCGGAACACTGAAGCTTTCTTT. Amino acid sequence: CASSPPGPRNTEAFF.

The CDR3 nucleotides are TGTGCCATCCGGCCCAGGGGGACGAACACTGAAGCTTTCTTT. Its translation is CAIRPRGTNTEAFF. The chain carries TRBV10-3 and TRBJ1-1; 7 nucleotides align to TRBD1. V dropped 8 bases and J dropped 1; count of bases not matched to a gene: 7. The CDR3 has 14 residues. The V gene's germline CDR1 is ENHRY and CDR2 SYGVKD.

As regards this clonotype: At one of its ends the junction is not consistent with the germline gene, which may arise from a read error. The CDR3 sequence is CASSEGSSGANVPTF. CDR3 DNA sequence: TGTGCCAGCAGTGAGGGTAGTTCTGGGGCCAACGTCCCGACTTTC. The gene calls are TRBV6-4 and TRBJ2-6; D perhaps matches TRBD1 (5 bases). Germline V lookup: CDR1 MRHNA, CDR2 SNTAGT. The CDR3 consists of 15 residues.

The gene calls are TRBV4-3 and TRBJ1-2; D is uncertain. Trimming stripped 0 bases from V and 3 bases from J, with 8 bases between. The CDR3 runs to 14 residues. Germline-derived CDR1 and CDR2 are LGHNA and YSLEER. The CDR3 sequence is CASSQDGEHYGYTF. DNA of the CDR3: TGCGCCAGCAGCCAAGACGGGGAACACTATGGCTACACCTTC.

Concerning this clonotype: The junction differs from germline at one of its ends, possibly a read error. The chain links TRBV2 to TRBJ1-2, with 9 positions matching TRBD1. The CDR3 is 15 residues long. Germline CDR1 is SNHLY and CDR2 is FYNNEI. The CDR3 DNA reads as TGTGCCTGCAGTGAAGGACAGGGGCTAAACTATGGCTACACCTTC. Its protein product is CACSEGQGLNYGYTF.

V gene TRBV5-1 combines with J gene TRBJ1-1, with D tentatively TRBD1 (5 bases). This CDR3 has 14 residues. V dropped 5 bases and J dropped 0 bases, with 11 bases sitting between them. Germline CDR1 and CDR2: SGHRS and YFSETQ. The CDR3 region is CASRERGLNTEAFF. The CDR3 DNA sequence: TGCGCCAGCAGAGAACGGGGGTTGAACACTGAAGCTTTCTTT.

This clonotype was seen a handful of times. The chain has TRBV18 and TRBJ2-1, with a tentative D call TRBD1 (6 bases). Germline V CDR1 and CDR2: KGHSH, LQKENI. Trimming left V 3 bases short and J 0 bases short, with 18 bases between. The CDR3 contains 18 residues. The DNA for the CDR3 is TGTGCCAGCTCACCGTTAGGACAGTCCATGCTCTCCTACAATGAGCAGTTCTTC. This codes for CASSPLGQSMLSYNEQFF.

The chain uses TRBV20-1 and TRBJ2-7, with 13 bases matching TRBD2. Judging by the DNA end, TRBJ2-5 fits better; the J call may be wrong. This CDR3 region has 13 residues. The germline gives CDR1 DFQATT, CDR2 SNEGSKA (reference sequence). The CDR3 DNA sequence: TGCAGAGCCGGGACTAGCGGGGAAGAGACCCAGTACTTC. It codes for CRAGTSGEETQYF.